A selection of T cell receptor beta chains follows, all from one sample in a study of cytomegalovirus exposure and HLA in healthy donors. Generated by immunoSEQ multiplex PCR, the TCRdb table keeps only in-frame clones and is missing some. The data show fewer than 200,000 clones, with roughly 91% seen just once and under 13% held by the top ten. Input material: PBMCs. These receptors all stem from a woman under 30 in good health and CMV-seropositive. Each CDR3 is given with its conserved first and last residue. The D gene is left open where the match is weak. Part of the rows lack a size; the others show once, few, many or a class for expanded clones.

V,J,size,D,CDR3,DNA
TRBV10-1,TRBJ2-1,.,.,CASSYGGTYNEQFF,TGCGCCAGCAGTTACGGGGGAACCTACAATGAGCAGTTCTTC
TRBV2,TRBJ1-4,.,.,CASRSVSETGKLFF,TGTGCCAGCAGGTCGGTTTCGGAGACTGGAAAACTGTTTTTT
TRBV29-1,TRBJ2-2,.,TRBD1,CSLQGARGELFF,TGCAGCCTCCAGGGGGCCCGAGGGGAGCTGTTTTTT
TRBV28,TRBJ1-1,few,.,CASSSSGVGRTEAFF,.
TRBV5-1,TRBJ2-3,.,.,CASSLSGGPDTQYF,TGCGCCAGCAGCTTGTCGGGGGGCCCAGATACGCAGTATTTT
TRBV6-5,TRBJ2-1,.,TRBD1,CASTTTLGQTNEQFF,TGTGCCAGCACGACGACTCTGGGACAGACCAATGAGCAGTTCTTC
TRBV6-1,TRBJ1-2,.,.,CASSEAGVANYGYTF,TGTGCCAGCAGTGAAGCAGGGGTAGCTAACTATGGCTACACCTTC
TRBV6-5,TRBJ2-1,.,TRBD2,CASSYSGLAGGGEQFF,TGTGCCAGCAGTTACTCAGGGCTAGCGGGAGGGGGTGAGCAGTTCTTC
TRBV28,TRBJ2-5,.,.,CASSLGGPETQYF,TGTGCCAGCAGTTTGGGGGGACCGGAGACCCAGTACTTC
TRBV6-4,TRBJ2-7,.,TRBD1,CASSESLDRAYEQYF,TGTGCCAGCAGTGAGTCTCTGGACAGGGCCTACGAGCAGTACTTC
TRBV10-1,TRBJ2-7,.,TRBD1,CASSAARGLTYEQYF,TGCGCCAGCAGCGCTGCCAGGGGGCTAACCTACGAGCAGTACTTC
TRBV7-2,TRBJ2-2,.,.,CASSLVRGTGELFF,TGTGCCAGCAGCTTAGTGCGCGGTACCGGGGAGCTGTTTTTT
TRBV25-1,TRBJ1-4,.,TRBD1,CASSELRGTGNEKLFF,TGTGCCAGCAGTGAATTAAGGGGGACAGGAAATGAAAAACTGTTTTTT
TRBV7-9,TRBJ1-5,.,TRBD1,CASSLFLGQHNQPQHF,TGTGCCAGCAGCTTATTTTTGGGACAGCACAATCAGCCCCAGCATTTT
TRBV28,TRBJ1-1,.,.,CASSLGEGEAFF,TGTGCCAGCAGTTTAGGGGAGGGTGAAGCTTTCTTT
TRBV18,TRBJ2-1,.,TRBD2,CASSPGSGRVDEQFF,TGTGCCAGCTCACCTGGGAGCGGGAGGGTCGATGAGCAGTTCTTC
TRBV6-5,TRBJ1-2,.,TRBD1,CASSPLGTGGYGYTF,TGTGCCAGCAGTCCCCTGGGCACAGGGGGCTATGGCTACACCTTC
TRBV29-1,TRBJ1-1,.,.,CSVGGWGVTEAFF,TGCAGCGTTGGCGGGTGGGGGGTCACTGAAGCTTTCTTT
TRBV5-4,TRBJ2-2,.,TRBD2,CASSLAPGGSAPGELFF,TGTGCCAGCAGCTTGGCCCCGGGAGGGTCAGCCCCCGGGGAGCTGTTTTTT
TRBV7-6,TRBJ2-1,.,TRBD2,CASSPIGTSGYNEQFF,TGTGCCAGCAGCCCAATCGGGACTAGCGGTTACAATGAGCAGTTCTTC
TRBV11-3,TRBJ2-1,once,TRBD2,CASSKLAGGRHYNEQFF,TGTGCCAGCAGCAAACTAGCGGGAGGAAGGCACTACAATGAGCAGTTCTTC
TRBV19,TRBJ2-5,few,.,CASSIGLSSVFTETQYF,TGTGCCAGTAGTATCGGACTCTCCAGCGTATTCACAGAGACCCAGTACTTC
TRBV5-1,TRBJ2-1,.,TRBD1,CASSQGTGGFNEQFF,TGCGCCAGCTCCCAGGGGACAGGGGGGTTTAATGAGCAGTTCTTC
TRBV6-1,TRBJ2-2,.,TRBD1,CASSPTGDTGELFF,TGTGCCAGCAGCCCGACAGGGGACACCGGGGAGCTGTTTTTT
TRBV5-4,TRBJ2-1,.,.,CASSFISGVEQFF,TGTGCCAGCAGCTTTATTTCGGGGGTTGAGCAGTTCTTC
TRBV19,TRBJ2-1,.,.,CASSIASKLEQFF,TGTGCCAGTAGTATAGCTTCCAAACTAGAGCAGTTCTTC
TRBV29-1,TRBJ2-3,once,TRBD1,CSVRPTGEDTQYF,TGCAGCGTGCGACCTACAGGGGAAGATACGCAGTATTTT
TRBV12-5,TRBJ2-4,.,TRBD2,CASGGRLAGAKNIQYF,TGTGCTAGTGGGGGTAGACTAGCGGGAGCCAAAAACATTCAGTACTTC
TRBV5-6,TRBJ2-5,.,TRBD2,CASSLTAGGPPETQYF,TGTGCCAGCAGCCTCACAGCGGGAGGGCCGCCAGAGACCCAGTACTTC
TRBV29-1,TRBJ1-1,.,TRBD1,CSGSETGVVTEAFF,TGCAGCGGATCTGAGACAGGGGTGGTCACTGAAGCTTTCTTT
TRBV11-2,TRBJ2-5,.,TRBD1,CASSRTGERETQYF,TGTGCCAGCAGCCGGACAGGTGAACGGGAGACCCAGTACTTC
TRBV7-3,TRBJ2-5,.,.,CASSSQDQETQYF,TGTGCCAGCAGCTCTCAGGATCAAGAGACCCAGTACTTC
TRBV5-6,TRBJ2-3,.,TRBD2,CASSHGTSVTGGTQYF,TGTGCCAGCAGCCATGGGACTAGTGTAACCGGAGGTACGCAGTATTTT
TRBV6-1,TRBJ2-7,.,TRBD1,CASSGRDRLLSKYF,TGTGCCAGCAGTGGCCGGGACAGGTTACTGTCAAAGTACTTC
TRBV9,TRBJ2-1,.,.,CASSTGGLNYNEQFF,TGTGCCAGCAGCACAGGGGGACTAAACTACAATGAGCAGTTCTTC
TRBV18,TRBJ2-7,.,.,CASSPPTNAYEQYF,TGTGCCAGCTCACCACCGACTAACGCCTACGAGCAGTACTTC
TRBV10-3,TRBJ1-4,.,TRBD1,CAISGQGAPTATNEKLFF,TGTGCCATCAGTGGACAGGGGGCCCCGACTGCAACTAATGAAAAACTGTTTTTT
TRBV7-9,TRBJ1-2,.,.,CASSLGVGGGYTF,TGTGCCAGCAGCTTAGGCGTTGGTGGTGGCTACACCTTC
TRBV29-1,TRBJ1-5,.,.,CSGKNSNQPQHF,TGCAGCGGTAAAAATAGCAATCAGCCCCAGCATTTT
TRBV27,TRBJ2-7,.,TRBD2,CASSFRLAGGYEQYF,TGTGCCAGCAGTTTCAGACTAGCGGGAGGTTACGAGCAGTACTTC
TRBV27,TRBJ1-2,.,TRBD1,CASSGTGQPYGYTF,TGTGCCAGCAGTGGAACGGGACAGCCCTATGGCTACACCTTC
TRBV14,TRBJ1-2,few,.,CASSQWPSNYGYTF,TGTGCCAGCAGCCAATGGCCCTCGAACTATGGCTACACCTTC
TRBV4-1,TRBJ1-1,.,TRBD1,CASSQRGTGLNTEAFF,TGCGCCAGCAGCCAAAGGGGGACAGGGTTGAACACTGAAGCTTTCTTT
TRBV5-1,TRBJ2-3,.,TRBD2,CASSLTSGLTDTQYF,TGCGCCAGCAGCTTGACTAGCGGGCTCACAGATACGCAGTATTTT
TRBV30,TRBJ1-3,.,.,CAWSVKRGSWGSGNTIYF,TGTGCCTGGAGTGTTAAACGGGGTAGCTGGGGCTCTGGAAACACCATATATTTT
TRBV4-1,TRBJ1-5,.,.,CASSQLLQPQPQHF,TGCGCCAGCAGCCAGTTACTCCAACCACAGCCCCAGCATTTT
TRBV6-5,TRBJ1-2,.,.,CASSYLPGGTTYGYTF,TGTGCCAGCAGTTACCTTCCCGGGGGGACCACCTATGGCTACACCTTC
TRBV2,TRBJ2-1,.,.,CASSDPGPGEQFF,TGTGCCAGCAGTGACCCGGGTCCGGGTGAGCAGTTCTTC
TRBV11-2,TRBJ1-2,.,TRBD1,CASSLGQAYGYTF,TGTGCCAGCAGCTTGGGACAGGCTTATGGCTACACCTTC
TRBV2,TRBJ1-5,.,TRBD1,CASSTRQGSTSNQPQHF,TGTGCCAGCAGCACGAGACAGGGGTCGACTAGCAATCAGCCCCAGCATTTT
TRBV7-8,TRBJ2-5,.,.,CASSVYLRKETQYF,TGTGCCAGCAGCGTCTATTTGCGGAAAGAGACCCAGTACTTC
TRBV11-2,TRBJ2-7,.,TRBD1,CASSSSQGGDF,TGTGCCAGCAGCTCCTCACAGGGGGGAGACTTC
TRBV5-1,TRBJ2-2,.,TRBD1,CASSLPRTGSTGELFF,TGCGCCAGCAGCTTGCCCCGGACAGGGAGCACCGGGGAGCTGTTTTTT
TRBV28,TRBJ2-7,once,TRBD1,CANSIRGQTYEQYF,TGTGCCAACTCAATACGGGGACAGACCTACGAGCAGTACTTC
TRBV10-3,TRBJ1-1,.,.,CAMSPGIRGNTEAFF,TGTGCCATGAGTCCTGGGATTAGGGGGAACACTGAAGCTTTCTTT
TRBV20-1,TRBJ1-1,few,.,CSATGVPEAFF,TGCAGTGCTACCGGGGTCCCTGAAGCTTTCTTT
TRBV6-5,TRBJ1-4,.,.,CASSPRGGMGKLFF,TGTGCCAGCAGCCCCCGGGGGGGCATGGGAAAACTGTTTTTT
TRBV19,TRBJ2-1,.,TRBD1,CASNTGVYNEQFF,TGTGCCAGTAACACAGGGGTCTACAATGAGCAGTTCTTC
TRBV7-6,TRBJ2-2,.,.,CASSFTGGQYTGELFF,TGTGCCAGCAGCTTCACAGGAGGACAGTACACCGGGGAGCTGTTTTTT